Sequencing of this TCR beta chain was carried out in a study of cytomegalovirus exposure and HLA in healthy donors. Study-wide points: Later work found most CMV-associated TCR beta chains apparently HLA-restricted.

On this clone itself: The antigen remains undetermined.

This CDR3 has 15 residues. The germline gives CDR1 MNHEY, CDR2 SMNVEV (reference sequence). V gave up 4 bases and J gave up 3 bases; unmatched junction bases: 6. PCR involved 60 Vbeta and 13 Jbeta primers. TCRdb's table, derived via immunoSEQ multiplex PCR, lists solely in-frame clones and lacks some. The data contain fewer than 150,000 clones, around 76% of them singletons. This TCR derives from a male donor in good health and CMV-seronegative. The sequencing sample was made of PBMCs. The chain joins TRBV27 to TRBJ1-5; 7 bases match TRBD1. The CDR3 DNA reads as TGTGCCAGCAGTTCCGGACAGGCAATCAATCAGCCCCAGCATTTT. It translates to CASSSGQAINQPQHF.